A single sample is the source of the 31 T cell receptor beta chains below, sequenced in a study of T cells in localized non-small cell lung cancer. Here immunoSEQ multiplex PCR was the method, and the copy in TCRdb shows in-frame clones only, minus some. Of 26,000 or so clones in the sample, roughly nine tenths were seen once. The sequences come from peripheral blood, collected before any cancer treatment. These receptors all stem from an older female donor with stage II squamous cell lung carcinoma.

The V and J genes are TRBV5-5 and TRBJ2-5; weak D call: TRBD2 (7 bases). V lost 4 bases to trimming and J lost 3 bases, with 16 bases between them. This CDR3 has 15 residues. Germline-derived CDR1 and CDR2 are SGHKS and YYEKEE (reference sequence). CDR3 amino acids: CASSGEGGTEETQYF. In DNA, the CDR3 is TGTGCCAGCAGCGGGGAGGGGGGAACCGAAGAGACCCAGTACTTC. The complete variable domain, with remaining parts taken from reference TRBV5-5 and TRBJ2-5, reads DAGVTQSPTHLIKTRGQQVTLRCSPISGHKSVSWYQQVLGQGPQFIFQYYEKEERGRGNFPDRFSARQFPNYSSELNVNALLLGDSALYLCASSGEGGTEETQYFGPGTRLLVL.

This chain links TRBV29-1 with TRBJ2-5; TRBD2 agrees at 11 bases. Germline CDR1 and CDR2: SQVTM and ANQGSEA. V dropped 6 bases and J dropped 4; count of bases not matched to a gene: 1. The length of the CDR3 is 12 residues. This CDR3 is CSVGLAGETQYF. The CDR3 coding sequence is TGCAGCGTCGGACTAGCGGGAGAGACCCAGTACTTC.

The sample holds a few counts of this clone. The rearrangement links TRBV5-1 to TRBJ1-2, with TRBD1 matching over 7 bases. V lost 4 bases, J lost 6 bases, and 12 bases stayed unmatched. Germline CDR1 SGHRS, CDR2 YFSETQ. CDR3 length: 15 residues. CDR3 coding DNA: TGCGCCAGCAGCCGTGTACAGGGGACTACGGATGGCTACACCTTC. Its protein is CASSRVQGTTDGYTF.

The chain joins TRBV27 to TRBJ2-2; D is unresolved. Trimming left V 4 bases short and J 2 bases short, with 5 bases between. The germline V gene has CDR1 MNHEY and CDR2 SMNVEV (reference sequence). The CDR3 covers 13 residues. Here the CDR3 DNA reads TGTGCCAGCAGTTACCTCAACACCGGGGAGCTGTTTTTT. Its translation: CASSYLNTGELFF.

V usage is TRBV4-2 and J usage is TRBJ2-6, with 11 bases aligning to TRBD1. J lost 1 base, V lost 1 base, and 3 bases had no gene match. The CDR3 is made up of 18 amino acids. Germline assignment: CDR1 LGHNA and CDR2 YNFKEQ. The CDR3 is CASSQGGQGASGANVLTF. In DNA form, the CDR3 reads TGTGCCAGCAGCCAAGGAGGACAGGGGGCGTCTGGGGCCAACGTCCTGACTTTC.

The chain couples TRBV18 to TRBJ2-7; D possibly corresponds to TRBD2 (6 bases). The CDR3 runs 15 residues. Per the germline V gene, CDR1 is KGHSH and CDR2 is LQKENI. The V gene lost 3 bases and the J gene lost 7 bases, with 19 bases spanning the gap. In DNA, the CDR3 is TGTGCCAGCTCACCTGGGTCAGGGACTGAGAATGAGCAGTACTTC. Translating it yields CASSPGSGTENEQYF.

This rearrangement joins TRBV6-5 to TRBJ2-1, with 7 bases that match TRBD2. V lost 8 bases, J lost 2 bases, and 9 bases stayed unmatched. The CDR3 totals 15 residues. CDR1 and CDR2 from the germline V gene are MNHEY and SVGAGI. The CDR3 here is CASGLGLEAYNEQFF. CDR3 bases: TGTGCCAGCGGGTTAGGACTAGAGGCCTACAATGAGCAGTTCTTC.

The chain is built from TRBV7-2 and TRBJ2-3; 8 nucleotides match TRBD2. CDR1 and CDR2 (germline): SGHTA, FQGNSA. The CDR3 totals 14 residues. V shed 8 bases, J shed 5 bases, and the junction held 9 bases outside the gene matches. The CDR3 reads CASAPGGRLDTQYF. For the CDR3, the DNA is TGTGCCAGCGCCCCGGGGGGGCGATTAGATACGCAGTATTTT.

The chain has TRBV7-2 and TRBJ1-2, with 7 bases matching TRBD1. Germline-derived CDR1 and CDR2 are SGHTA and FQGNSA. Trimming cost V 5 bases and J 8 bases; bases outside gene matches: 8. The CDR3 consists of 13 residues. The CDR3 DNA reads TGTGCCAGCAGCCCTGACAGGGTTTTAGGCTACACCTTC. Protein: CASSPDRVLGYTF.

The chain employs TRBV29-1 and TRBJ2-1; 7 bases fit TRBD1. There are 14 residues in the CDR3. Germline CDR1 SQVTM, CDR2 ANQGSEA. The trim removed 7 bases at V and 0 bases at J, leaving 6 bases unmatched. Written as DNA, the CDR3 is TGCAGCGCCTACAGGGGAAACTCCTACAATGAGCAGTTCTTC. Its protein product is CSAYRGNSYNEQFF.

This chain uses TRBV7-2 with TRBJ1-5; no definite D call. The length of the CDR3 is 13 residues. Germline loops: CDR1 SGHTA, CDR2 FQGNSA. V lost 5 bases and J 4 bases, leaving 9 bases between the germline ends. CDR3 loop: CASSPHRNQPQHF. In DNA, the CDR3 is TGTGCCAGCAGCCCCCATCGGAATCAGCCCCAGCATTTT.

This sequence joins TRBV19 and TRBJ2-7, with a weak D call TRBD1 (5 bases). Germline CDR1 LNHDA, CDR2 SQIVND (reference sequence). Trimming took 4 bases from V and 5 from J, leaving 12 bases between them. The CDR3 consists of 13 residues. The CDR3 region is CASSTGQGNEQYF. The CDR3 nucleotides are TGTGCCAGTAGTACCGGCCAGGGAAACGAGCAGTACTTC.

V usage is TRBV19 and J usage is TRBJ1-1, with a tentative D call TRBD1 (6 bases). V lost 3 bases to trimming and J lost 5 bases, with 13 bases between them. This CDR3 has 14 residues. Germline V lookup: CDR1 LNHDA, CDR2 SQIVND (reference sequence). In nucleotides, the CDR3 is TGTGCCAGTAGTATCTATTCAGGGGAGACTGAAGCTTTCTTT. Protein: CASSIYSGETEAFF.

The chain employs TRBV28 and TRBJ1-2, with 12 positions matching TRBD1. CDR1 MDHEN and CDR2 SYDVKM come from the germline V gene. After removal of 5 bases from V and 6 bases from J, the junction contained 10 bases not matched to a gene. CDR3 length equals 16 residues. CDR3 residues: CASSTGQGAYVDGYTF. CDR3 sequence (DNA): TGTGCCAGCAGTACGGGACAGGGGGCTTATGTAGATGGCTACACCTTC.

V is TRBV9 and J is TRBJ2-3; 7 bases are shared with TRBD1. With V trimmed by 3 bases and J by 5 bases, 6 bases remained unmatched. CDR1 and CDR2 (germline): SGDLS, YYNGEE. This CDR3 contains 14 residues. The CDR3 region is CASSALAGGDTQYF. CDR3 DNA: TGTGCCAGCAGCGCCCTGGCAGGGGGAGATACGCAGTATTTT.

V is TRBV30 and J is TRBJ2-5; TRBD1 aligns across 7 bases. From germline, CDR1 is GTSNPN and CDR2 SVGIG (reference sequence). This CDR3 spans 14 amino acids. The trim removed 0 bases at V and 3 bases at J, leaving 4 bases unmatched. This CDR3 reads CAWSVTGTEETQYF. DNA for the CDR3: TGTGCCTGGAGTGTAACCGGGACAGAAGAGACCCAGTACTTC.

This CDR3 is CASTYMTGSAFF. The CDR3 DNA sequence: TGTGCCAGCACCTATATGACAGGTTCAGCTTTCTTT. J is TRBJ1-1 and V is TRBV7-9; weak D call: TRBD1 (6 bases). The V end lost 7 bases, the J end lost 10 bases, and 16 bases lay between the germline ends. Germline V gene lookup returns CDR1 SEHNR and CDR2 FQNEAQ (reference sequence). The CDR3 consists of 12 residues.

This chain links TRBV11-3 with TRBJ2-2, with TRBD1 matching over 7 bases. V lost 3 bases, J lost 6 bases, and 1 base stayed unmatched. Looked up from germline, CDR1 is SGHNT and CDR2 is YENEEA. This CDR3 region has 13 residues. The CDR3 protein is CASSLTGPGELFF. The CDR3 nucleotides read TGTGCCAGCAGCTTGACAGGGCCCGGGGAGCTGTTTTTT.

The chain links TRBV18 to TRBJ1-1; D is uncertain. Germline values: CDR1 KGHSH, CDR2 LQKENI. CDR3 length: 12 amino acids. Trimming left V 6 bases short and J 6 bases short, with 11 bases between. CDR3 sequence: CASSQDESEAFF. The CDR3 DNA reads TGTGCCAGCTCCCAAGATGAGTCTGAAGCTTTCTTT. Full variable domain (remainder filled in from reference TRBV18 and TRBJ1-1): NAGVMQNPRHLVRRRGQEARLRCSPMKGHSHVYWYRQLPEEGLKFMVYLQKENIIDESGMPKERFSAEFPKEGPSILRIQQVVRGDSAAYFCASSQDESEAFFGQGTRLTVV.

V gene TRBV5-5 combines with J gene TRBJ2-7; possibly TRBD2 for D (6 bases). The V end lost 2 bases, the J end lost 5 bases, and 17 bases lay between the germline ends. CDR1 is SGHKS, CDR2 YYEKEE, per germline (reference sequence). The CDR3 has 15 residues. The CDR3 spells CASSFWVGGTNEQYF. CDR3 DNA: TGTGCCAGCAGCTTCTGGGTGGGGGGAACGAACGAGCAGTACTTC. Complete variable domain (other parts from reference TRBV5-5 and TRBJ2-7): DAGVTQSPTHLIKTRGQQVTLRCSPISGHKSVSWYQQVLGQGPQFIFQYYEKEERGRGNFPDRFSARQFPNYSSELNVNALLLGDSALYLCASSFWVGGTNEQYFGPGTRLTVT.

This clone was detected only once. The chain employs TRBV10-3 and TRBJ2-1; TRBD1 aligns across 9 bases. This CDR3 is 18 amino acids long. Germline trimming cut 0 bases from V and 8 bases from J; bases unmatched to any gene: 14. Per germline, CDR1 ENHRY and CDR2 SYGVKD. In nucleotides, the CDR3 is TGTGCCATCAGTGAGTCCTTAACTCCCGGGACAGGGCAGTATGAGCAGTTCTTC. Protein sequence: CAISESLTPGTGQYEQFF.

The rearrangement links TRBV29-1 to TRBJ1-1; TRBD1 is a possible D gene (6 bases). Deletions cut 7 bases from V and 7 bases from J, with 10 bases between. This CDR3 comprises 10 residues. The germline V gene encodes CDR1 SQVTM and CDR2 ANQGSEA. The CDR3 DNA reads TGCAGCGCCTTACAGGGTGAAGCTTTCTTT. Protein: CSALQGEAFF.

As to this clone: One end of the junction varies from germline; a read error may be responsible. CDR3 nucleotides: TGTGCCAGTAGTGTGACAGGGGGCAAACAGCCCCAGCATTTT. Translating it yields CASSVTGGKQPQHF. The rearrangement joins TRBV19 to TRBJ1-5, with TRBD1 identical over 10 bases. The germline V gene has CDR1 LNHDA and CDR2 SQIVND (reference sequence). CDR3 length: 14 residues.

The chain uses TRBV19 and TRBJ1-1; D is unresolved. Germline V gene data show CDR1 as LNHDA and CDR2 as SQIVND (reference sequence). This CDR3 has 13 residues. Between the trimmed V and J ends, which lost 3 bases and 2 bases, there was a span of 7 bases. The CDR3 sequence: CASSMQINTEAFF. The CDR3 DNA reads TGTGCCAGTAGTATGCAGATCAACACTGAAGCTTTCTTT.

This chain uses TRBV5-1 with TRBJ2-5; no clear D. Germline CDR1 and CDR2: SGHRS and YFSETQ. This CDR3 has 15 residues. V lost 7 bases and J 2 bases, leaving 18 bases between the germline ends. The CDR3 coding sequence is TGCGCCAGCTCCCCTGTAACCCTTGGACAAGAGACCCAGTACTTC. It translates to CASSPVTLGQETQYF.

V gene TRBV27 combines with J gene TRBJ2-7; 9 bases match TRBD1. Losses at the gene ends were 1 base for V and 5 bases for J; bases not matched to a gene: 12. CDR1 is MNHEY, CDR2 SMNVEV, per germline (reference sequence). The length of the CDR3 is 17 residues. The CDR3 here is CASSLYPPGQGSHEQYF. CDR3 nucleotides: TGTGCCAGCAGTTTATATCCGCCGGGACAGGGATCCCACGAGCAGTACTTC.

The chain uses TRBV7-9 and TRBJ1-2; D is perhaps TRBD1 (6 bases). CDR1 is SEHNR and CDR2 is FQNEAQ in the germline V gene (reference sequence). Trimming shortened V by 5 bases and J by 8 bases, and 18 bases separated the two germline ends. The CDR3 runs to 14 residues. In DNA, the CDR3 is TGTGCCAGCAGCATCACCGGACAGTCGAGAGGCTACACCTTC. This translates into CASSITGQSRGYTF. The whole variable domain, remainder taken from reference TRBV7-9 and TRBJ1-2, is DTGVSQNPRHKITKRGQNVTFRCDPISEHNRLYWYRQTLGQGPEFLTYFQNEAQLEKSRLLSDRFSAERPKGSFSTLEIQRTEQGDSAMYLCASSITGQSRGYTFGSGTRLTVV.

This clone was detected only once. The rearrangement uses TRBV10-3 and TRBJ1-2; maybe TRBD1 (6 bases). The CDR3 is made up of 14 amino acids. Germline V gene data show CDR1 as ENHRY and CDR2 as SYGVKD. With 3 bases removed from V and 2 bases from J, the gap between germline ends came to 10 bases. CDR3 sequence reads: CAISEGGNNYGYTF. The CDR3 nucleotides read TGTGCCATCAGTGAAGGGGGGAACAACTATGGCTACACCTTC.

The chain has TRBV9 and TRBJ1-3, with D tentatively TRBD1 (5 bases). CDR3 length equals 14 residues. Trimming took off 0 bases at V and 2 bases at J, with 6 bases between the two ends. CDR1 is SGDLS, CDR2 YYNGEE, per germline. The chain's CDR3 is CASSVGTTGNTIYF. CDR3 sequence (DNA): TGTGCCAGCAGCGTAGGGACAACTGGAAACACCATATATTTT.

This clone was counted between two and nine times. This chain links TRBV30 with TRBJ1-5; no reliable D call. The CDR3 has 13 residues. The V end was cut by 4 bases, the J end by 5 bases, with 12 bases between. Germline values: CDR1 GTSNPN, CDR2 SVGIG (reference sequence). This chain's CDR3 is CAWTRAPYQPQHF. The CDR3 bases are TGTGCCTGGACGAGGGCCCCTTATCAGCCCCAGCATTTT.

The rearrangement uses TRBV14 and TRBJ1-1, with D perhaps TRBD1 (6 bases). With 4 bases removed from V and 0 bases from J, the gap between germline ends came to 24 bases. The CDR3 contains 19 residues. Germline values: CDR1 SGHDN, CDR2 FVKESK. The CDR3 region has the DNA TGTGCCAGCAGCCCCCCACGGACAGCCGTCGGGACCTTGAACACTGAAGCTTTCTTT. Its protein is CASSPPRTAVGTLNTEAFF.